The source of this T cell receptor beta chain is a study of blood T cell repertoires in COVID-19. Overall study context: Collection of acute and convalescent COVID-19 samples took place in the United States, Italy and Spain. PBMCs, B-cell-depleted T cells, or T cells were the source of the cDNA or gDNA that made up the material.

Here immunoSEQ multiplex PCR was the method, and the copy in TCRdb shows in-frame clones only, minus some. Among about 140,000 clones listed, 80% to 85% were seen once. What was sequenced was peripheral blood. The TCR comes from a human donor in a cohort sampled during active COVID-19.

The CDR3 DNA follows: TGTGCCACCTCCCCCGTCAGGGGCACCTACAATGAGCAGTTCTTC. Translated, it gives CATSPVRGTYNEQFF. V and J are TRBV15 and TRBJ2-1, with D possibly TRBD1 on 6 matching bases. Germline V gene sequence: CDR1 LNHNV, CDR2 YYDKDF (reference sequence). Trimming took off 8 bases at V and 2 bases at J, with 16 bases between the two ends. The CDR3 contains 15 residues.